The T cell receptor beta chain under discussion was sequenced for a study of blood T cell repertoires in COVID-19. As for the study in general: Spain, Italy and the United States supplied samples that represented acute and convalescent COVID-19.

How the authors handled the data: Amplification of reference gene primers was used by the study to estimate nucleated cell counts. TCRdb's copy holds only in-frame clones and misses some; the assay was immunoSEQ multiplex PCR. D and trimming were read from the DNA, whereas the V and J calls and clone size are those reported in that table. The sample holds 350,000 to 450,000 clones, about 85% seen once. V lost 3 bases and J lost 7; bases outside the gene matches: 10. Per the germline V gene, CDR1 is MNHEY and CDR2 is SMNVEV (reference sequence). The CDR3 is 15 amino acids. This sequence joins TRBV27 and TRBJ2-7; 9 bases fit TRBD2. Input material: peripheral blood. The source of this sequence is a woman in her late teens or twenties with acute or convalescent COVID-19. The CDR3 coding sequence is TGTGCCAGCAGTTTTGGTCTAGCGGGATCGGGTGAGCAGTACTTC. It codes for CASSFGLAGSGEQYF.